The rows below give T cell receptor beta chains drawn from one sample of a study of regulatory and conventional T cells in RAG deficiency. Sequenced by immunoSEQ multiplex PCR; TCRdb stores in-frame clones only, minus some. The sample has approximately 30,000 clones; approximately 96% are singletons. These data are also associated with another study on regulatory T cells.

The material sequenced was CD25- CD4+ T cells sorted from blood. These receptors originate from a human donor in good health. CDR3s include the opening cysteine and the closing phenylalanine or tryptophan. Fields, in order: V gene, D gene, J gene, clone size, CDR3 protein, CDR3 DNA. The D gene is left open where the match is weak. A clone size is listed for some rows: how often the clone was seen (once, few, many), or a class if it is expanded.

TRBV5-5	TRBD1	TRBJ2-5	.	CASSLSGQPQETQYF	TGTGCCAGCAGCTTGTCGGGACAGCCCCAAGAGACCCAGTACTTC
TRBV2	TRBD1	TRBJ1-2	.	CASSEALRTGANYGYTF	TGTGCCAGCAGTGAAGCCCTTAGGACAGGGGCGAACTATGGCTACACCTTC
TRBV30	.	TRBJ2-2	.	CAWNSKMKPTGELFF	TGTGCCTGGAATAGTAAGATGAAACCGACCGGGGAGCTGTTTTTT
TRBV4-1	.	TRBJ1-2	.	CASSPTYGGSGNGYTF	TGCGCCAGCAGCCCAACCTACGGAGGGAGTGGGAATGGCTACACCTTC
TRBV6-5	TRBD1	TRBJ1-2	.	CASSRTGGNYGYTF	TGTGCCAGCAGTCGGACAGGGGGAAACTATGGCTACACCTTC
TRBV5-1	TRBD1	TRBJ1-5	.	CASARSPGGDQPQHF	TGCGCCAGCGCCAGATCCCCAGGGGGCGATCAGCCCCAGCATTTT
TRBV29-1	TRBD2	TRBJ2-7	.	CSVLTSGSSYEQYF	TGCAGCGTCCTGACTAGCGGGAGCTCCTACGAGCAGTACTTC
TRBV7-2	.	TRBJ2-2	.	CASSFRRNTGELFF	TGTGCCAGCAGCTTTCGCAGGAACACCGGGGAGCTGTTTTTT
TRBV7-9	.	TRBJ1-6	once	CASQPGTNNSPLHF	TGTGCCAGTCAGCCCGGGACAAACAATTCACCCCTCCACTTT
TRBV5-5	TRBD2	TRBJ2-2	.	CASSLRLAGANTGELFF	TGTGCCAGCAGCCTTCGACTAGCGGGGGCGAACACCGGGGAGCTGTTTTTT
TRBV12-5	.	TRBJ2-3	once	CASVPGGTDTQYF	TGTGCTAGTGTCCCGGGGGGCACAGATACGCAGTATTTT
TRBV12-5	.	TRBJ1-2	.	CASGLVMGGPTNYGYTF	TGTGCTAGTGGTTTGGTAATGGGGGGGCCTACTAACTATGGCTACACCTTC
TRBV7-9	TRBD1	TRBJ2-7	.	CASSQGQGPSYEQYF	TGTGCCAGCAGCCAAGGACAGGGGCCCTCCTACGAGCAGTACTTC
TRBV6-5	.	TRBJ1-1	.	CASSYRDTQRNTEAFF	TGTGCCAGCAGTTACCGGGACACCCAAAGGAACACTGAAGCTTTCTTT
TRBV6-5	TRBD1	TRBJ1-1	.	CASSYSRTGTEAFF	TGTGCCAGCAGTTACTCCCGGACAGGGACTGAAGCTTTCTTT
TRBV30	TRBD1	TRBJ2-7	.	CAWGLRDRVYF	TGTGCCTGGGGGCTCCGGGACAGGGTGTACTTC